In this sample, the clone carrying this T cell receptor beta chain turned up a few times. Its antigen is unidentified. TCRdb's table, derived via immunoSEQ multiplex PCR, lists solely in-frame clones and lacks some. The sample lists some 150,000 clones, about 86% occurring once. This sample is part of a study of cytomegalovirus exposure and HLA in healthy donors. Regarding the study as a whole: Most TCR sequences were uncommon, yet certain public TCRs appeared in many donors. The authors enumerated 164 TCR beta chains as linked to cytomegalovirus.

V lost 1 base to trimming and J lost 7 bases, with 11 bases between them. The germline gives CDR1 SEHNR, CDR2 FQNEAQ (reference sequence). CDR3 length: 14 residues. The origin of this receptor is a woman in her thirties in good health and CMV-seronegative. Sequencing was done on a sample of PBMCs. V gene TRBV7-9 combines with J gene TRBJ1-5; a weak D match, TRBD1 (5 bases). In DNA, the CDR3 is TGTGCCAGCAGCTTAGGGGCGGGGGACCAGCCCCAGCATTTT. It yields the protein CASSLGAGDQPQHF.